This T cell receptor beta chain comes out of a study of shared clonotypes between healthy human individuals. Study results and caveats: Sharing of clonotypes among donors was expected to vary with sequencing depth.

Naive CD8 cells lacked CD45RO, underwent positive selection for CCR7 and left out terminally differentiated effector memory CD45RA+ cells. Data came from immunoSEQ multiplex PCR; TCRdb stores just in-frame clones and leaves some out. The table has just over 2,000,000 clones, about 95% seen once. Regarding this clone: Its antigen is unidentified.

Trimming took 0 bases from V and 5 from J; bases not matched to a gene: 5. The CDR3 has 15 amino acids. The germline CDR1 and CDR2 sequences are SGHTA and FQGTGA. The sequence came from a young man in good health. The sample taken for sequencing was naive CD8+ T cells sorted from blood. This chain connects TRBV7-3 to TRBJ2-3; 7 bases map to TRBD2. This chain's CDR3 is CASSLTGGAGDTQYF. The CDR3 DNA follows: TGTGCCAGCAGCTTAACGGGAGGGGCCGGAGATACGCAGTATTTT.